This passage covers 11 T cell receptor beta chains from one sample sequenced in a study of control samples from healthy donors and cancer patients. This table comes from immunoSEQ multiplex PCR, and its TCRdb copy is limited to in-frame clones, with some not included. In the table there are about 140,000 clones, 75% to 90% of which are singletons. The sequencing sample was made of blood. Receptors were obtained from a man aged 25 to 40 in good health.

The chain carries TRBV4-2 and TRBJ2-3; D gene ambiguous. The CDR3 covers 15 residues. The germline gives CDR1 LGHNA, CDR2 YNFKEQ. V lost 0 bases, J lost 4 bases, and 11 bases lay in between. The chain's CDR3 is CASSQDVLAADTQYF. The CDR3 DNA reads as TGTGCCAGCAGCCAAGATGTATTAGCAGCAGATACGCAGTATTTT.

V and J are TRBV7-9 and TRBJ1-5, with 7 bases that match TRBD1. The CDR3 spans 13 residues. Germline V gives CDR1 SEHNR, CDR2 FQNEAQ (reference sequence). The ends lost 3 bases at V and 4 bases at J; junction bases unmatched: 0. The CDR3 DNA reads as TGTGCCAGCAGCTTGACAGGGAATCAGCCCCAGCATTTT. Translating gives CASSLTGNQPQHF.

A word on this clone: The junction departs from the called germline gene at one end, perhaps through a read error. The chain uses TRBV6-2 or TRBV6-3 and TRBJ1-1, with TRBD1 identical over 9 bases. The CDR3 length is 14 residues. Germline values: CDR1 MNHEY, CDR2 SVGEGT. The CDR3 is CASNYRGRDTEAFF. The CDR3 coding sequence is TGTGCCAGCAATTACAGGGGGCGAGACACTGAAGCTTTCTTT.

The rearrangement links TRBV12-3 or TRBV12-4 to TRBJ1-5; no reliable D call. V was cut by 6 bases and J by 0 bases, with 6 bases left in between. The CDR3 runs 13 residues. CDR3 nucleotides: TGTGCCAGCAGGGGCAATAGCAATCAGCCCCAGCATTTT. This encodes CASRGNSNQPQHF.

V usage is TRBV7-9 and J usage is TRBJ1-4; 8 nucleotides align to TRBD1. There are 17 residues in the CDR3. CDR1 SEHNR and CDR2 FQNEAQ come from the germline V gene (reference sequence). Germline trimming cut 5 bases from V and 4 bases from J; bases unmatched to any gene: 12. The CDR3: CASSTAGRGLDNEKLFF. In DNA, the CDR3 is TGTGCCAGCAGCACAGCGGGCAGGGGGCTGGATAATGAAAAACTGTTTTTT.

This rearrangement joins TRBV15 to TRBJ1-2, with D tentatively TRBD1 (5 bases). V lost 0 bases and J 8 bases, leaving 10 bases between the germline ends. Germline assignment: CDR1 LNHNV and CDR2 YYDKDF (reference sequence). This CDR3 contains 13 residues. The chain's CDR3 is CATSRESQGGYTF. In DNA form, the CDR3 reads TGTGCCACCAGCAGAGAATCCCAGGGCGGCTACACCTTC.

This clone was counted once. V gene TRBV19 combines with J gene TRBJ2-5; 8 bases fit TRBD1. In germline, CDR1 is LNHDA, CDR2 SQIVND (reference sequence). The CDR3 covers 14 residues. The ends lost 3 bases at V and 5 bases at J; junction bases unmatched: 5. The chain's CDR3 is CASSMTGVHETQYF. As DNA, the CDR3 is TGTGCCAGTAGTATGACAGGGGTTCATGAGACCCAGTACTTC.

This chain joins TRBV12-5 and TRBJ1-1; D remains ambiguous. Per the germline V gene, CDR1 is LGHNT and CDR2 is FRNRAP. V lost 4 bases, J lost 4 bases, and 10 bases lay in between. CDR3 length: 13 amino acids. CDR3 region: CASGSSGGTEAFF. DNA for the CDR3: TGTGCTAGTGGTTCGTCGGGCGGCACTGAAGCTTTCTTT. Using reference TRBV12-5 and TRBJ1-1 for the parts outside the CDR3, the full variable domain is DARVTQTPRHKVTEMGQEVTMRCQPILGHNTVFWYRQTMMQGLELLAYFRNRAPLDDSGMPKDRFSAEMPDATLATLKIQPSEPRDSAVYFCASGSSGGTEAFFGQGTRLTVV.

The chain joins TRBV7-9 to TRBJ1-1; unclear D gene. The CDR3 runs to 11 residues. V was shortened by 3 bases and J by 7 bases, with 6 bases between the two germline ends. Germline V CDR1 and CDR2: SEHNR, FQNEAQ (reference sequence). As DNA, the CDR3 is TGTGCCAGCAGCTTGTACGTTGAAGCTTTCTTT. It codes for CASSLYVEAFF.

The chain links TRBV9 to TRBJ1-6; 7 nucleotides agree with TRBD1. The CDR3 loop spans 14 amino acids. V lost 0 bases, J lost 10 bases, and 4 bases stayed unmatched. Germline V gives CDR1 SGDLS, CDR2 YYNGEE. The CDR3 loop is CASSVDRGDSPLHF. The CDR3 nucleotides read TGTGCCAGCAGCGTAGACAGGGGAGACTCACCCCTCCACTTT.

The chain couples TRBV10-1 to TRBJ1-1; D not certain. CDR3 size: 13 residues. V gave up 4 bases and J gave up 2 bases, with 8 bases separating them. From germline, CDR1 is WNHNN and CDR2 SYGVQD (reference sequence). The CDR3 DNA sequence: TGCGCCAGCAGTGGGAGGATTAACACTGAAGCTTTCTTT. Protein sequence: CASSGRINTEAFF.